This T cell receptor beta chain stems from a study of blood T cell repertoires in COVID-19. Authors' data handling: Estimation of nucleated cell counts was performed using reference gene primer amplification. Libraries were prepared by immunoSEQ multiplex PCR; TCRdb keeps only in-frame clonotypes and omits some of them. V, J and clone size were drawn from that table, and D and trimming were deduced from the DNA. This repertoire shows 290,000 or so clones, about 89% found once; its top ten account for 2.2%. This clone appeared a few times. Sequencing used peripheral blood. This receptor was taken from a woman aged 25 to 39 with COVID-19, enrolled during active disease.

The DNA of the CDR3 is TGTGCCAGCTCACCCCCGGGACAGGGTAATTACAATGAGCAGTTCTTC. Translation gives CASSPPGQGNYNEQFF. The V and J genes are TRBV18 and TRBJ2-1; 9 bases align to TRBD1. Trimming removed 3 bases from V and 4 bases from J; junction bases left unmatched: 7. The germline V gene encodes CDR1 KGHSH and CDR2 LQKENI. The CDR3 is made up of 16 amino acids.